This is a list of T cell receptor beta chains from one sample in a study of blood T cell repertoires in COVID-19. Assay: immunoSEQ multiplex PCR; the TCRdb copy retains only in-frame clones and omits some. Seen here are fewer than 400,000 clones, roughly 90% observed once, and the top ten hold 1.5% to 2%. The sample taken for sequencing was peripheral blood. These receptors came from a young woman with COVID-19, enrolled during active disease. Each CDR3 is given with its conserved first and last residue. The order of the fields is clone size, J gene, D gene, CDR3 length, V gene, CDR3 DNA, CDR3 protein. D genes are given only for firm matches. Rows may omit the clone size; those that give it use once, few, many or a size class.

NA,TRBJ1-5,TRBD1,15,TRBV28,TGTGCCAGCAGTTTACCGACAGGGGGCAATCAGCCCCAGCATTTT,CASSLPTGGNQPQHF
NA,TRBJ1-1,TRBD1,15,TRBV28,TGTGCCAGCAAGTCCAGGGGGCGGGCGAACACTGAAGCTTTCTTT,CASKSRGRANTEAFF
once,TRBJ1-6,NA,15,TRBV28,TGTGCCAGCAGTTCATGGGGAGGTTATAATTCACCCCTCCACTTT,CASSSWGGYNSPLHF
NA,TRBJ1-2,NA,16,TRBV6-1,TGTGCCAGCAGTGAAGCGTCGGCAGGCCAGTTCTATGGCTACACCTTC,CASSEASAGQFYGYTF
NA,TRBJ1-1,NA,13,TRBV29-1,TGCAGCGTTCCACAGGGCCCTAACACTGAAGCTTTCTTT,CSVPQGPNTEAFF
few,TRBJ2-2,NA,15,TRBV5-1,TGCGCCAGCTCCCCCCCAAATTCGAACACCGGGGAGCTGTTTTTT,CASSPPNSNTGELFF
NA,TRBJ1-1,NA,12,TRBV5-1,TGCGCCAGCAGTTGGGAGGCCGGGGAAGCTTTCTTT,CASSWEAGEAFF
NA,TRBJ2-6,NA,16,TRBV18,TGTGCCAGCTCCCCTGGGCTTCCCTCTGGGGCCAACGTCCTGACTTTC,CASSPGLPSGANVLTF
once,TRBJ1-4,NA,14,TRBV5-1,TGCGCCAGCAGCTTGGGGGGCGCAGGTGAAAAACTGTTTTTT,CASSLGGAGEKLFF
NA,TRBJ2-7,TRBD1,16,TRBV4-1,TGCGCCAGCAGCCAAGCCCCGGGACAGGGGGTCTACGAGCAGTACTTC,CASSQAPGQGVYEQYF
NA,TRBJ2-7,NA,16,TRBV11-3,TGTGCCAGCAGCCTCGGAGGGACCCCCAGGGAGGAAGAGCAGTACTTC,CASSLGGTPREEEQYF
NA,TRBJ1-5,NA,15,TRBV27,TGTGCCAGCAGTCCGGCAGGGGCTTACAATCAGCCCCAGCATTTT,CASSPAGAYNQPQHF
NA,TRBJ1-2,TRBD1,14,TRBV9,TGTGCCAGCAGCGTCGACAGGGGGATCTATGGCTACACCTTC,CASSVDRGIYGYTF
NA,TRBJ1-1,NA,14,TRBV6-5,TGTGCCAGCAGGGGCCCGTGGGCGAACACTGAAGCTTTCTTT,CASRGPWANTEAFF
NA,TRBJ1-6,NA,14,TRBV7-9,TGTGCCAGCAGCTTAACAGACTATAATTCACCCCTCCACTTT,CASSLTDYNSPLHF
NA,TRBJ1-2,TRBD1,12,TRBV7-2,TGTGCCAGCAGCCCACAGGGGAATGGCTACACCTTC,CASSPQGNGYTF
NA,TRBJ1-5,NA,16,TRBV5-8,TGTGCCAGCAGCTTGGGAACAGTCTATAGCAATCAGCCCCAGCATTTT,CASSLGTVYSNQPQHF
NA,TRBJ2-7,TRBD2,17,TRBV27,TGTGCCAGCAGTTTGTCTAGCGGGGGGCCGTGGTCCTACGAGCAGTACTTC,CASSLSSGGPWSYEQYF
NA,TRBJ1-2,NA,15,TRBV5-5,TGTGCCAGCAGCTTGGGGCAGGGTAGTAACTATGGCTACACCTTC,CASSLGQGSNYGYTF
NA,TRBJ1-1,NA,11,TRBV30,TGTGCCTGGAACCCGAGGACTGAAGCTTTCTTT,CAWNPRTEAFF
once,TRBJ1-4,TRBD1,15,TRBV7-9,TGTGCCAGCAGCCTGGGGACAGGGGGCGTTGAAAAACTGTTTTTT,CASSLGTGGVEKLFF
many,TRBJ1-5,NA,12,TRBV28,TGTGCCACCCGCCGGAGCAATCAGCCCCAGCATTTT,CATRRSNQPQHF
NA,TRBJ2-5,NA,14,TRBV5-6,TGTGCCAGCAGCTTGGTGGCAGGGGAAGAGACCCAGTACTTC,CASSLVAGEETQYF
NA,TRBJ1-5,TRBD1,14,TRBV19,TGTGCCAGTAGTGGGGGACAGGGCAATCAGCCCCAGCATTTT,CASSGGQGNQPQHF
NA,TRBJ1-1,TRBD1,13,TRBV24-1,TGTGCCACCAGCCGACAGGGGGCCACTGAAGCTTTCTTT,CATSRQGATEAFF
once,TRBJ2-3,TRBD2,16,TRBV5-1,TGCGCCAGCAGCGTACCGCGGGGGGGCTCCGCAGATACGCAGTATTTT,CASSVPRGGSADTQYF
NA,TRBJ2-1,TRBD2,15,TRBV4-2,TGTGCCAGCAGCCAAGAGACTAGCGCCTACAATGAGCAGTTCTTC,CASSQETSAYNEQFF